Following are 25 T cell receptor beta chains from one sample sequenced in a study of T cell repertoires in cytomegalovirus infection. TCRdb analysed the reads with MiXCR anew, one entry per CDR3 protein. The sample gives about 270,000 distinct CDR3 sequences, roughly a fifth of which show up once; roughly 20% is in the top ten. Their specific antigens are unknown. The sequencing used cultured PBMCs, collected from culture after CMV antigen stimulation. These receptors were collected from a human donor in good health (CMV status not recorded). Some clones in this sample may be carry-over from other donors' samples.

Only a few counts were recorded for this clonotype. The chain employs TRBV7-9 and TRBJ1-4; no definite D call. V lost 1 base and J lost 0, with 12 bases in between. The CDR3 runs 17 residues. CDR1 is SEHNR and CDR2 is FQNEAQ in the germline V gene (reference sequence). The CDR3 coding sequence is TGTGCCAGCAGCTTAGGAGGAGGCGAAGCAACTAATGAAAAACTGTTTTTT. Protein sequence: CASSLGGGEATNEKLFF.

The chain combines TRBV6-6 with TRBJ1-6; D is unresolved. Germline V gene sequence: CDR1 MNHNY, CDR2 SVGAGI (reference sequence). The V gene lost 2 bases and the J gene lost 14 bases, with 19 bases spanning the gap. The CDR3 is made up of 15 amino acids. The CDR3: CASSYGSGRVGSLHF. In DNA, the CDR3 is TGTGCCAGCAGTTACGGGTCGGGGAGGGTGGGGTCCCTCCACTTT.

The chain joins TRBV2 to TRBJ2-4; D call uncertain. Germline V gene lookup returns CDR1 SNHLY and CDR2 FYNNEI. The CDR3 is 14 amino acids. Between the trimmed V and J ends, which lost 2 bases and 4 bases, there was a span of 9 bases. CDR3 region: CASSELGRKNIQYF. DNA for the CDR3: TGTGCCAGCAGTGAACTCGGGCGTAAAAACATTCAGTACTTC.

This clonotype was observed a few times. The chain couples TRBV19 to TRBJ1-5; D remains ambiguous. The CDR3 is 15 amino acids. Germline V lookup: CDR1 LNHDA, CDR2 SQIVND (reference sequence). Trimming took off 7 bases at V and 7 bases at J, with 20 bases between the two ends. The DNA of the CDR3 is TGTGCCAGTACCATCTCCTTGGGGTACGGGCAGCCCCAGCATTTT. Translation: CASTISLGYGQPQHF. The variable domain in full, with the rest retrieved from reference TRBV19 and TRBJ1-5, is DGGITQSPKYLFRKEGQNVTLSCEQNLNHDAMYWYRQDPGQGLRLIYYSQIVNDFQKGDIAEGYSVSREKKESFPLTVTSAQKNPTAFYLCASTISLGYGQPQHFGDGTRLSIL.

CDR3 sequence: CASRSRRGAFF. The DNA of the CDR3 is TGTGCCAGCAGATCACGGAGAGGGGCTTTCTTT. V and J are TRBV28 and TRBJ1-1, with D uncertain. The V end lost 6 bases, the J end lost 11 bases, and 13 bases lay between the germline ends. The CDR3 length is 11 residues. Germline lookup yields CDR1 MDHEN and CDR2 SYDVKM.

This clonotype was counted many times. The rearrangement uses TRBV5-4 and TRBJ2-1, with TRBD1 matching 9 bases. CDR1 SGHNT and CDR2 YYREEE come from the germline V gene (reference sequence). This CDR3 is built from 15 residues. V lost 2 bases and J lost 4; bases outside the gene matches: 4. The CDR3 here is CASSFSGQGYNEQFF. CDR3 DNA: TGTGCCAGCAGCTTTTCGGGACAGGGATACAATGAGCAGTTCTTC.

This clonotype was found many times. The V gene is TRBV15, the J gene TRBJ2-2; D unclear. From germline, CDR1 is LNHNV and CDR2 YYDKDF (reference sequence). CDR3 length: 14 residues. Trimming removed 2 bases at V and 4 bases at J, with 8 bases between. The CDR3 region is CATSRLQSTGELFF. CDR3 nucleotide sequence: TGTGCCACCAGCAGACTGCAGAGCACCGGGGAGCTGTTTTTT.

V gene TRBV19 combines with J gene TRBJ2-2; D is perhaps TRBD2 (5 bases). CDR1 and CDR2 from the germline V gene are LNHDA and SQIVND (reference sequence). Trimming shortened V by 3 bases and J by 0 bases, and 14 bases separated the two germline ends. The CDR3 covers 17 residues. The CDR3 reads CASSMLFGLTNTGELFF. CDR3 in DNA: TGTGCCAGTAGTATGCTTTTTGGACTCACGAACACCGGGGAGCTGTTTTTT.

The chain carries TRBV4-3 and TRBJ2-7, with TRBD2 identical over 10 bases. The V and J ends lost 1 base and 2 bases, in that order; junction bases with no gene match: 11. This CDR3 region has 18 residues. Germline V gene data show CDR1 as LGHNA and CDR2 as YSLEER. CDR3 sequence: CASSQVKEREGHPYEQYV. The CDR3 coding sequence is TGCGCCAGCAGCCAAGTTAAGGAGCGGGAGGGCCATCCCTACGAGCAGTACGTC.

The CDR3 region has the DNA TGTGCCAGCAGCTTAGGCACAGGGGCCTACGAGCAGTACGTC. This translates into CASSLGTGAYEQYV. V gene TRBV11-3 combines with J gene TRBJ2-7; TRBD1 agrees at 7 bases. Per germline, CDR1 SGHNT and CDR2 YENEEA. The V segment lost 1 base and the J segment 2 bases; nucleotides outside the gene matches: 2. The CDR3 has 14 residues.

This clonotype has a handful of counts. The V call is TRBV7-3, the J call TRBJ2-1; D is possibly TRBD1 or TRBD2 (6 bases each). Trimming removed 1 base from V and 6 bases from J, with 13 bases in between. The CDR3 has 15 amino acids. Germline CDR1 reads SGHTA; CDR2 reads FQGTGA. The CDR3 nucleotides read TGTGCCAGCAGCTTAATGGGGGGCAGTTCCAATGAGCAGTTCTTC. As protein: CASSLMGGSSNEQFF.

A few counts support this clonotype. The chain links TRBV20-1 to TRBJ2-5; 10 bases are a match to TRBD2. V shed 5 bases and J 1 base; nucleotides not matched to a gene: 16. This CDR3 has 18 residues. Per germline, CDR1 DFQATT and CDR2 SNEGSKA (reference sequence). CDR3 sequence reads: CSAPNSAGGPFLQETQYF. The CDR3 nucleotides read TGCAGTGCTCCCAACTCAGCGGGAGGGCCTTTCCTCCAAGAGACCCAGTACTTC.

The J gene is TRBJ1-2, the V gene TRBV28; unclear D gene. Trimming cost V 6 bases and J 4 bases, with 21 bases left between them. This CDR3 contains 16 residues. Germline CDR1 reads MDHEN; CDR2 reads SYDVKM. In DNA, the CDR3 is TGTGCCAGCAGGACCGAGGTCCAGTTCGTCAGCTATGGCTACACCTTC. Translating it yields CASRTEVQFVSYGYTF.

This clonotype was seen a few times. The V and J genes are TRBV25-1 and TRBJ2-6; D uncertain. V lost 7 bases, J lost 0 bases, and 13 bases lay in between. Germline V gene sequence: CDR1 MGHDK, CDR2 SYGVNS. This CDR3 is built from 16 residues. For the CDR3, the DNA is TGTGCCAGCACCCCGGGCGGCCTCTCTGGGGCCAACGTCCTGACTTTC. Encoded protein: CASTPGGLSGANVLTF.

V gene TRBV6-2 or TRBV6-3 combines with J gene TRBJ2-2, with TRBD2 as a possible D gene (5 bases). V shed 2 bases and J shed 0 bases, with 16 bases lying between them. There are 18 residues in the CDR3. Germline loops: CDR1 MNHEY, CDR2 SVGEGT. CDR3 protein: CASSYPGRFSANTGELFF. CDR3 DNA: TGTGCCAGCAGTTACCCGGGAAGGTTTAGCGCGAACACCGGGGAGCTGTTTTTT.

The chain employs TRBV20-1 and TRBJ2-1; a weak D match, TRBD2 (6 bases). With 7 bases removed from V and 4 bases from J, the gap between germline ends came to 17 bases. Germline V gives CDR1 DFQATT, CDR2 SNEGSKA (reference sequence). The CDR3 sequence is 14 residues long. The CDR3 region has the DNA TGCAGTGTCCCGGGACTCCCTCAATACAATGAGCAGTTCTTC. Amino acids: CSVPGLPQYNEQFF.

This clonotype was counted ten times or more. The chain is built from TRBV12-3 or TRBV12-4 and TRBJ2-1; 8 bases line up with TRBD2. With V trimmed by 5 bases and J by 9 bases, 15 bases remained unmatched. The CDR3 has 16 residues. CDR3 region: CASSRPETSERSEQFF. CDR3 coding DNA: TGTGCCAGCAGTCGTCCGGAGACTAGCGAAAGGAGTGAGCAGTTCTTC.

V and J are TRBV28 and TRBJ1-1; D unclear. There are 12 residues in the CDR3. Germline assignment: CDR1 MDHEN and CDR2 SYDVKM. Trimming shortened V by 5 bases and J by 7 bases, and 11 bases separated the two germline ends. CDR3 loop: CASSGRRREAFF. CDR3 sequence (DNA): TGTGCCAGCAGTGGACGGCGGCGTGAAGCTTTCTTT.

The V call is TRBV11-2, the J call TRBJ1-4, with a possible D match to TRBD1 (5 bases). The germline V and J ends were trimmed by 5 bases and 5 bases, with 18 bases remaining between them. Per germline, CDR1 SGHAT and CDR2 FQNNGV. This CDR3 is 16 amino acids long. DNA of the CDR3: TGTGCCAGCAGCAGTCTGCGGGACGCTTCAAATGAAAAACTGTTTTTT. This codes for CASSSLRDASNEKLFF. Supplemented by reference TRBV11-2 and TRBJ1-4, the full variable domain reads EAGVAQSPRYKIIEKRQSVAFWCNPISGHATLYWYQQILGQGPKLLIQFQNNGVVDDSQLPKDRFSAERLKGVDSTLKIQPAKLEDSAVYLCASSSLRDASNEKLFFGSGTQLSVL.

This clonotype was seen only once. This chain connects TRBV6-2 or TRBV6-3 to TRBJ1-5; D is perhaps TRBD1 (5 bases). With 2 bases removed from V and 0 bases from J, the gap between germline ends came to 11 bases. This CDR3 is 16 amino acids long. Per the germline V gene, CDR1 is MNHEY and CDR2 is SVGEGT. The CDR3 DNA follows: TGTGCCAGCAGTTACGAGCCAGGGCATAGCAATCAGCCCCAGCATTTT. It specifies CASSYEPGHSNQPQHF.

At least ten counts were recorded for this clonotype. V is TRBV20-1 and J is TRBJ1-1; D is unclear. Germline assignment: CDR1 DFQATT and CDR2 SNEGSKA (reference sequence). V dropped 3 bases and J dropped 0 bases, with 5 bases sitting between them. The CDR3 is 12 residues long. CDR3 amino acids: CSARTVNTEAFF. The CDR3, as DNA: TGCAGTGCTAGGACGGTGAACACTGAAGCTTTCTTT.

In this sample, this clonotype turned up a few times. The chain joins TRBV12-3 or TRBV12-4 to TRBJ1-5, with D possibly TRBD1 on 5 matching bases. The CDR3 extends over 15 amino acids. V was shortened by 7 bases and J by 2 bases, with 15 bases between the two germline ends. CDR3 sequence: CASTPGGVRNQPQHF. In nucleotides, the CDR3 is TGTGCCAGCACCCCGGGAGGGGTTCGCAATCAGCCCCAGCATTTT.

This chain joins TRBV7-8 and TRBJ1-1; D unresolved. Trimming stripped 7 bases from V and 1 base from J, with 10 bases between. The CDR3 extends over 13 amino acids. Germline CDR1 is SGHVS and CDR2 is FQNEAQ. The CDR3 bases are TGTGCCAGCATTAAGCAAGGGAACACTGAAGCTTTCTTT. It codes for CASIKQGNTEAFF.

This clonotype was recorded at least ten times. This rearrangement joins TRBV7-2 to TRBJ2-5; D uncertain. The CDR3 runs to 13 residues. V was clipped by 5 bases and J by 6 bases, with 13 bases between them. CDR1 and CDR2 (germline): SGHTA, FQGNSA. The CDR3 reads CASSVDPSKTQYF. Written as DNA, the CDR3 is TGTGCCAGCAGCGTGGACCCTTCGAAGACCCAGTACTTC.

The J gene is TRBJ2-1, the V gene TRBV19, with 11 nucleotides matching TRBD2. The CDR3 has 15 amino acids. V lost 2 bases and J lost 8; bases outside the gene matches: 5. Germline V gives CDR1 LNHDA, CDR2 SQIVND (reference sequence). The CDR3 loop is CASSIITSGSDEQFF. The CDR3 coding sequence is TGTGCCAGTAGTATAATAACTAGCGGGAGTGATGAGCAGTTCTTC.